The present T cell receptor (beta chain) was sequenced within a study of OX40 agonist ivuxolimab in advanced cancers. Germline lookup yields CDR1 SGHTA and CDR2 FQGTGA. This CDR3 region has 15 residues. This clone has only one observation. One end of the junction fails to match germline, which may point to a read error. Produced via immunoSEQ multiplex PCR; TCRdb's table is partial and in-frame only. In the table there are 80,000 to 100,000 clones, roughly 88% of which are singletons. The J gene is TRBJ2-7, the V gene TRBV7-3, with 8 bases aligning to TRBD2. This material consisted of CD4+ or CD8+ T cells sorted from blood, taken in a trial of the OX40 agonist ivuxolimab. The receptor comes from an adult with an advanced solid tumor such as melanoma, head and neck, liver or kidney cancer. CDR3 in amino acids: CASSVTSGSGYEQYF. The CDR3 DNA reads TGTGCCAGCAGCGTAACTAGCGGTAGTGGGTACGAGCAGTACTTC.